A selection of T cell receptor beta chains follows, all from one sample in a study of PD-L1 blockade in urothelial cancer. Sequencing was performed with immunoSEQ multiplex PCR; in TCRdb, only in-frame clones are kept and a portion is missing. The table lists about 88,000 clones, 85% to 95% of them singletons. Sequenced material: PBMCs, taken around atezolizumab (anti-PD-L1) treatment. These receptor sequences come from a man between 60 and 70 years old with urothelial cancer. CDR3s include the opening cysteine and the closing phenylalanine or tryptophan. A D gene is named only where the DNA matches it firmly. Clone size, where shown, is once, few, many, or a class for clones that have expanded.

J gene,D gene,clone size,V gene,CDR3 DNA,CDR3 protein
TRBJ1-2,-,-,TRBV5-1,TGCGCCAGCAGCTTGGTCGTGGCGGGAACGATAAACTATGGCTACACCTTC,CASSLVVAGTINYGYTF
TRBJ2-7,-,-,TRBV23-1,TGCGCCAGCAATCCTACCCAGGACAGAAACTACGAGCAGTACTTC,CASNPTQDRNYEQYF
TRBJ1-2,-,-,TRBV5-3,TGTGCCAGAAGCCTAGACAGGTACGGAGTTAACTATGGCTACACCTTC,CARSLDRYGVNYGYTF
TRBJ2-3,TRBD2,-,TRBV7-9,TGTGCCAGCAGTCAGCGGGGCGGGGGGAATACGCAGTATTTT,CASSQRGGGNTQYF
TRBJ2-1,-,-,TRBV29-1,TGCAGCGTTGAAGGGGCGGGGAGCTCCTACAATGAGCAGTTCTTC,CSVEGAGSSYNEQFF
TRBJ2-1,TRBD2,-,TRBV10-3,TGTGCCATCAGTGGAAGCGGGAGGGCCGGCAATGAGCAGTTCTTC,CAISGSGRAGNEQFF
TRBJ1-1,-,-,TRBV5-8,TGTGCCACGGACACTGAAGCTTTCTTT,CATDTEAFF
TRBJ1-1,-,-,TRBV5-4,TGTGCCAGCAGCCAACCCAGGGGAACTGAAGCTTTCTTT,CASSQPRGTEAFF
TRBJ2-4,-,-,TRBV28,TGTGCCAGCAGTGGCCAGGGGATTGGCAAAAACATTCAGTACTTC,CASSGQGIGKNIQYF
TRBJ1-1,-,-,TRBV7-6,TGTGCCAGCAGCACACAGGACACTGAAGCTTTCTTT,CASSTQDTEAFF
TRBJ2-5,TRBD1,-,TRBV14,TGTGCCAGCAGCCGACAGGGTCCGGAGACCCAGTACTTC,CASSRQGPETQYF
TRBJ1-2,-,-,TRBV5-4,TGTGCCAGCAGCCATCCCTCGGGGGGGGGCTATGGCTACACCTTC,CASSHPSGGGYGYTF
TRBJ2-1,TRBD2,-,TRBV4-1,TGCGCCAGCAGCCAAGGGCCCAGCGGGGGAGATATCAATGAGCAGTTCTTC,CASSQGPSGGDINEQFF
TRBJ1-4,-,-,TRBV6-1,TGTGCCAGCAGTGCTCAAGGGCGAGCGGGGAGGGGGGCCCTTAATGAAAAACTGTTTTTT,CASSAQGRAGRGALNEKLFF
TRBJ1-3,TRBD1,-,TRBV5-4,TGTGCCAGCAGCGCCATGGGACAGGCTGCTGCGGGAAACACCATATATTTT,CASSAMGQAAAGNTIYF
TRBJ1-3,-,once,TRBV21-1,TGTGCCAGCAGCAAAGGGGACAAAACTGGAAACACCATATATTTT,CASSKGDKTGNTIYF
TRBJ2-1,-,once,TRBV4-2,TGTGCCAGCAGCCAAGATCCGATCGGGAGCTCCTACAATGAGCAGTTCTTC,CASSQDPIGSSYNEQFF
TRBJ1-6,-,-,TRBV7-2,TGTGCCAGCAGCTTGGGGGGATCACCCCTCCACTTT,CASSLGGSPLHF
TRBJ2-1,TRBD1,-,TRBV7-2,TGTGCCAGCAGCCCTAGGGACAGATCTGGACCGAATGAGCAGTTCTTC,CASSPRDRSGPNEQFF
TRBJ1-1,TRBD1,-,TRBV11-2,TGTGCCAGCAGCTTGGGACAGGGGTGGACTGAAGCTTTCTTT,CASSLGQGWTEAFF
TRBJ2-7,TRBD2,once,TRBV7-9,TGTGCCGTGGCGGGAGGGGCTTACTCCTACGAGCAGTACTTC,CAVAGGAYSYEQYF
TRBJ2-7,-,-,TRBV18,TGTGCCAGCTCACGGGACAACTACTCCTACGAGCAGTACTTC,CASSRDNYSYEQYF
TRBJ2-3,TRBD2,once,TRBV5-1,TGCGCCAGCAGCTTGGCTAGCGGGAGCCACGATACGCAGTATTTT,CASSLASGSHDTQYF
TRBJ2-3,TRBD2,-,TRBV2,TGTGCCAGCAGCTACGGACTAGCGGGGGGCCTGGACCGGCAGTATTTT,CASSYGLAGGLDRQYF
TRBJ2-7,-,few,TRBV7-9,TGTGCCAGCAGCTCCCAGGGAGGGGGCGAGCAGTACTTC,CASSSQGGGEQYF
TRBJ2-7,-,-,TRBV5-4,TGTGCCAGCAGTCAACAGGGAATTGACGAGCAGTACTTC,CASSQQGIDEQYF
TRBJ2-7,-,-,TRBV30,TGTGCCGGGAGCAGTATTTCCTACGAGCAGTACTTC,CAGSSISYEQYF
TRBJ2-2,-,-,TRBV7-3,TGTGCCAGCAGCCCAGGGGGGAAGAACACCGGGGAGCTGTTTTTT,CASSPGGKNTGELFF
TRBJ2-1,TRBD2,-,TRBV6-1,TGTGCCAGCTTTTTACTAGCGGGAGGTCATGAGCAGTTCTTC,CASFLLAGGHEQFF
TRBJ2-7,TRBD1,-,TRBV23-1,TGCGCCAGCAGTCAAGGCTGGACAGGGGCCACCTGGACCTACGAGCAGTACTTC,CASSQGWTGATWTYEQYF
TRBJ1-4,-,-,TRBV9,TGTGCCAGCAGCGTTACAGGGATGAACGAAAAACTGTTTTTT,CASSVTGMNEKLFF
TRBJ1-3,-,-,TRBV5-1,TGCGCCAGCAGCTCGACAAACTCTGGAAACACCATATATTTT,CASSSTNSGNTIYF
TRBJ2-3,TRBD2,-,TRBV10-2,TGCGCCAGCAGAAAACTAGCGGGGGGACCAGATACGCAGTATTTT,CASRKLAGGPDTQYF
TRBJ1-1,-,few,TRBV29-1,TGCAGCGATGGTGGAGTCGGTGGTAACGCTTTCTTT,CSDGGVGGNAFF
TRBJ1-2,-,-,TRBV9,TGTGCCAGCAGTAGGGGTAGTAACTATGGCTACACCTTC,CASSRGSNYGYTF
TRBJ1-1,TRBD1,-,TRBV5-4,TGTGCCAGCAGCTCGGACAGGGTATCTGAAGCTTTCTTT,CASSSDRVSEAFF
TRBJ2-2,TRBD1,-,TRBV28,TGTGCCAGCAGTCGGGACAGGGCCACCGGGGAGCTGTTTTTT,CASSRDRATGELFF
TRBJ1-1,-,-,TRBV7-3,TGTGCCAGCAGCTTGAGTCGTGGCGGGGACACTGAAGCTTTCTTT,CASSLSRGGDTEAFF
TRBJ1-4,-,-,TRBV28,TGTGCCAGCAGTTACAGGCTAGGCGAAAAACTGTTTTTT,CASSYRLGEKLFF
TRBJ2-3,-,-,TRBV2,TGTGCCAGCAGTGACATGGTTGGCGGTACTAGCACAGATACGCAGTATTTT,CASSDMVGGTSTDTQYF
TRBJ1-4,-,-,TRBV6-5,TGTGCCAGCAGTTACGTACAGGGTGCGAATGAAAAACTGTTTTTT,CASSYVQGANEKLFF
TRBJ2-5,-,-,TRBV28,TGTGCCAGCAGTTTATCAGGGGCTCGGGAGACCCAGTACTTC,CASSLSGARETQYF
TRBJ2-7,TRBD1,-,TRBV27,TGTGCCAGCAGTAACGGACAGGGGGTGAAGGAGCAGTACTTC,CASSNGQGVKEQYF
TRBJ1-2,-,-,TRBV21-1,TGTGCCAGCAATGACGCCTGGGGACAGGGCTTAAGAGCTAACTATGGCTACACCTTC,CASNDAWGQGLRANYGYTF
TRBJ2-4,TRBD2,-,TRBV5-1,TGCGCCAGCAGCTTGGAAGGAGGGAGGGGTACCAAAAACATTCAGTACTTC,CASSLEGGRGTKNIQYF
TRBJ2-7,-,-,TRBV14,TGTGCCAGCAGCCAAGTAGGGGCAGTCGAGCAGTACTTC,CASSQVGAVEQYF
TRBJ1-1,-,-,TRBV7-2,TGTGCCAGCAGCTTAGATATCAGGAACACTGAAGCTTTCTTT,CASSLDIRNTEAFF
TRBJ1-1,TRBD1,-,TRBV7-8,TGTGCCAGCAGCTTAGGGGGAGGGACAGGCTTTCGTGAAGCTTTCTTT,CASSLGGGTGFREAFF
TRBJ1-1,-,-,TRBV7-2,TGTGCCAGCAGATACGACAGGTCGAACACTGAAGCTTTCTTT,CASRYDRSNTEAFF
TRBJ2-7,TRBD2,-,TRBV13,TGTGCCAGCAGCCCCCCCATCCGGCTAGCGGGAGGCCAGATCGACTACGAGCAGTACTTC,CASSPPIRLAGGQIDYEQYF
TRBJ1-6,TRBD1,once,TRBV7-2,TGTGCCAGCAGGCGGGACAGGGAAGCACCCCTCCACTTT,CASRRDREAPLHF
TRBJ2-7,-,-,TRBV6-6,TGTGCCAGCAGCGGGACAGTGGGGGGCGAGCAGTACTTC,CASSGTVGGEQYF
TRBJ2-5,-,-,TRBV29-1,TGCAGCGCCTTAGCTACGGAGACCCAGTACTTC,CSALATETQYF
TRBJ2-5,-,-,TRBV5-1,TGCGCCAGCAGGTCGGGACTCCTCCAAGAGACCCAGTACTTC,CASRSGLLQETQYF
TRBJ1-4,-,-,TRBV19,TGTGCCAGTACCCAGGACGCGGGGCCCGAAAAACTGTTTTTT,CASTQDAGPEKLFF
TRBJ2-7,-,-,TRBV28,TGTGCCAGCAGTTTGCAGGGTACCGAGCAGTACTTC,CASSLQGTEQYF